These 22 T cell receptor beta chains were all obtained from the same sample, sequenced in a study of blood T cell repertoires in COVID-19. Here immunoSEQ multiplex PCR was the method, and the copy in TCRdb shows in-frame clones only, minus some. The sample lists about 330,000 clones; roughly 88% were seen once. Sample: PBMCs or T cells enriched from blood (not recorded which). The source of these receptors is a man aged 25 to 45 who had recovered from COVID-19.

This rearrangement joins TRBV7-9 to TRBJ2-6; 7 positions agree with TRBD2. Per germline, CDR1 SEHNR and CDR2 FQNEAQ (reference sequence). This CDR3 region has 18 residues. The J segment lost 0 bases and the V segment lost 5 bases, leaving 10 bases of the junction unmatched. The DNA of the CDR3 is TGTGCCAGCAGCCATTGGGCGTCGGGAGGCTCTGGGGCCAACGTCCTGACTTTC. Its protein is CASSHWASGGSGANVLTF.

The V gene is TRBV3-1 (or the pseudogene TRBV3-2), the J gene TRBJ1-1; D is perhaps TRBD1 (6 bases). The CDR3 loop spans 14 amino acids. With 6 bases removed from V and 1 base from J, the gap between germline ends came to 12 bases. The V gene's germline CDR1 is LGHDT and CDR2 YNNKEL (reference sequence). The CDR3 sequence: CASRGGGANTEAFF. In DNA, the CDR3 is TGTGCCAGCAGGGGTGGGGGGGCGAACACTGAAGCTTTCTTT.

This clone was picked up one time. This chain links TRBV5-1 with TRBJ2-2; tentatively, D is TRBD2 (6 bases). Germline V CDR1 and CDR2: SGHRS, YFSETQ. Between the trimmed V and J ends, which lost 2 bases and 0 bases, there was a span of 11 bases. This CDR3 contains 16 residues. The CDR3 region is CASSFGTVTNTGELFF. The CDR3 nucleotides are TGCGCCAGCAGCTTCGGGACTGTCACGAACACCGGGGAGCTGTTTTTT.

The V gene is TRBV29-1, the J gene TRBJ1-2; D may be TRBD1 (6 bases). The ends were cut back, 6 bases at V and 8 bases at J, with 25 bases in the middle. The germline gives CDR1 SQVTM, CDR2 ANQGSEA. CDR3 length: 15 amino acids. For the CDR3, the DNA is TGCAGCGTAGTTCCCAGGGGTACGCCCTTGAGAGGCTACACCTTC. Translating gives CSVVPRGTPLRGYTF.

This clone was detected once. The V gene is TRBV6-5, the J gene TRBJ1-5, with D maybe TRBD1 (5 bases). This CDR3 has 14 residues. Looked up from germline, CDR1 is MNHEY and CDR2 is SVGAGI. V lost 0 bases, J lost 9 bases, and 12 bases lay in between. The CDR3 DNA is TGTGCCAGCAGTTACTCCGCAGGGATGGTGCCCCAGCATTTT. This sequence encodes CASSYSAGMVPQHF.

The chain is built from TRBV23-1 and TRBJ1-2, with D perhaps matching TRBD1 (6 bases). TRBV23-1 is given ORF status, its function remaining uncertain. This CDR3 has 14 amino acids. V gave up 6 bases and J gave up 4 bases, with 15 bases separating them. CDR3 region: CASSTTGSGYGYTF. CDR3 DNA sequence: TGCGCCAGCAGCACGACAGGTTCGGGCTATGGCTACACCTTC.

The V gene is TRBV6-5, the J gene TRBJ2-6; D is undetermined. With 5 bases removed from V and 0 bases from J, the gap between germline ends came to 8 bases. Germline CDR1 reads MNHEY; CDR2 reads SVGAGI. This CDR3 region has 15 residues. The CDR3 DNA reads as TGTGCCAGCAGTAACCGACTCTCTGGGGCCAACGTCCTGACTTTC. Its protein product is CASSNRLSGANVLTF.

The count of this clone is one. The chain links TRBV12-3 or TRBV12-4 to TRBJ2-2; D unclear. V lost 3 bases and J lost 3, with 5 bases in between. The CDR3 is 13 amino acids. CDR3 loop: CASSLGHTGELFF. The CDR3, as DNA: TGTGCCAGCAGTTTGGGCCACACCGGGGAGCTGTTTTTT.

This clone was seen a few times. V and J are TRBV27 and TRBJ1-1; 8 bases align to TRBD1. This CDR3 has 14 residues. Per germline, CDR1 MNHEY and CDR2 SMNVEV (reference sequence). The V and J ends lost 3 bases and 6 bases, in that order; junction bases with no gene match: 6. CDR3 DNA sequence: TGTGCCAGCAGTTTGACAGGGGCGGTCTCTGAAGCTTTCTTT. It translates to CASSLTGAVSEAFF.

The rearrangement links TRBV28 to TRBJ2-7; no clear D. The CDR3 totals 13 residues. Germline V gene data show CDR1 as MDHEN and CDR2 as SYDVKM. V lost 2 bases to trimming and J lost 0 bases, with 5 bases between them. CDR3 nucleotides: TGTGCCAGCAGTTTAACAGCCTCCTACGAGCAGTACTTC. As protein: CASSLTASYEQYF.

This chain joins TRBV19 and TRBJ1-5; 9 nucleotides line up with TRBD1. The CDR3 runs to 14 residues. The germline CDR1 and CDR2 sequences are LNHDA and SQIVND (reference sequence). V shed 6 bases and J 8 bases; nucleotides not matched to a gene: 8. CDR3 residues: CASRGGQGWEPQHF. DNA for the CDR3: TGTGCCAGTAGGGGCGGACAGGGGTGGGAGCCCCAGCATTTT.

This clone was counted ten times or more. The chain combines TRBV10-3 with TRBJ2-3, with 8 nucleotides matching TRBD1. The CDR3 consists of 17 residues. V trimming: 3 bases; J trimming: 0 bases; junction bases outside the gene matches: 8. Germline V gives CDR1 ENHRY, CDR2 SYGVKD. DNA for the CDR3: TGTGCCATCAGTGAAAGAAGTTGGGACAGGAGCACAGATACGCAGTATTTT. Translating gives CAISERSWDRSTDTQYF.

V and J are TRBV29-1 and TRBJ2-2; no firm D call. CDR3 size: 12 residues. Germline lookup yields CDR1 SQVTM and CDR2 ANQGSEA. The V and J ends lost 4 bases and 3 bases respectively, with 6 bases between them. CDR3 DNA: TGCAGCGTTGGGCATTACACCGGGGAGCTGTTTTTT. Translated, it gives CSVGHYTGELFF.

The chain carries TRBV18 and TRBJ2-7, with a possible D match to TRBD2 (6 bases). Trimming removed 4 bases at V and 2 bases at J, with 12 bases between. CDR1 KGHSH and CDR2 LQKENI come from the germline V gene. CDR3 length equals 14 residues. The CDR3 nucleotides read TGTGCCAGCTCACTAGGGACTGCCGCCTACGAGCAGTACTTC. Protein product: CASSLGTAAYEQYF.

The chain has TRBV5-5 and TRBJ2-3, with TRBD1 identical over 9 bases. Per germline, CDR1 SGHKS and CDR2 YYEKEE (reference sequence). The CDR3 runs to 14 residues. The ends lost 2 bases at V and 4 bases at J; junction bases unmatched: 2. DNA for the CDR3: TGTGCCAGCAGCTTTCGGACAGGGGCAGATACGCAGTATTTT. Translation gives CASSFRTGADTQYF.

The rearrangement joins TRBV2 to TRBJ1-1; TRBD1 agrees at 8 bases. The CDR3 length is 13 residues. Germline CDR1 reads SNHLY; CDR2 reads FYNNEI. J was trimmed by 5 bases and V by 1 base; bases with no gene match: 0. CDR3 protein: CASSEDRGTEAFF. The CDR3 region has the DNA TGTGCCAGCAGTGAAGACAGGGGGACTGAAGCTTTCTTT.

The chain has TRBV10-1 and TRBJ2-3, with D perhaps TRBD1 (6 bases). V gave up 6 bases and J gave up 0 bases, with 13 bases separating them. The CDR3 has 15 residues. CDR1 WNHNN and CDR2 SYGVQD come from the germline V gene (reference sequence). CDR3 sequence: CASRRDISSTDTQYF. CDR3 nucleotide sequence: TGCGCCAGCAGACGGGACATTTCTAGCACAGATACGCAGTATTTT.

The CDR3 spells CASSLRGDTQYF. The DNA for the CDR3 is TGTGCCAGCAGCTTACGGGGGGATACGCAGTATTTT. V gene TRBV13 combines with J gene TRBJ2-3; maybe TRBD2 (6 bases). There are 12 residues in the CDR3. Germline CDR1 PRHDT, CDR2 FYEKMQ (reference sequence). V was cut by 2 bases and J by 6 bases, with 6 bases left in between.

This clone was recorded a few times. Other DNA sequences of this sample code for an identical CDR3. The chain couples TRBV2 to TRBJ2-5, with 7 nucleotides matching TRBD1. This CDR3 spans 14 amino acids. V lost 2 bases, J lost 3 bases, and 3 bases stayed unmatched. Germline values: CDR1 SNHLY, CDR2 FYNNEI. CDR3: CASSERTGKETQYF. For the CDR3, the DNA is TGTGCCAGCAGTGAAAGGACAGGAAAAGAGACCCAGTACTTC.

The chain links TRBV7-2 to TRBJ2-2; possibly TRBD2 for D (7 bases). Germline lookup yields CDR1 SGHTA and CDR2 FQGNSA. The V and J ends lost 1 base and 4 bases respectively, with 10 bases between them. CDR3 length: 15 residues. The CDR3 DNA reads TGTGCCAGCAGCTTAGGGGGGGGCGCCACCGGGGAGCTGTTTTTT. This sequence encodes CASSLGGGATGELFF.

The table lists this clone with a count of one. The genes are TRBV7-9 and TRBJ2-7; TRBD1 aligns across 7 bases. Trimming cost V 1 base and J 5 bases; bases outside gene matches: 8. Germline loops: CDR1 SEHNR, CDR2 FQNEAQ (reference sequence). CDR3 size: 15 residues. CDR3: CASSLGRTGGHEQYF. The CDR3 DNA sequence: TGTGCCAGCAGCTTAGGGAGGACAGGTGGGCACGAGCAGTACTTC. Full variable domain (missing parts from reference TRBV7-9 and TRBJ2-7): DTGVSQNPRHKITKRGQNVTFRCDPISEHNRLYWYRQTLGQGPEFLTYFQNEAQLEKSRLLSDRFSAERPKGSFSTLEIQRTEQGDSAMYLCASSLGRTGGHEQYFGPGTRLTVT.

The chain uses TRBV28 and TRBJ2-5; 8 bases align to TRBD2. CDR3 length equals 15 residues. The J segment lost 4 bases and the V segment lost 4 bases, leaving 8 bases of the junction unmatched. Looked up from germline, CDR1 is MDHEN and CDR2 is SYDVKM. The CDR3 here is CASSSPGGARETQYF. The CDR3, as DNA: TGTGCCAGCAGTTCCCCGGGGGGGGCGAGAGAGACCCAGTACTTC.